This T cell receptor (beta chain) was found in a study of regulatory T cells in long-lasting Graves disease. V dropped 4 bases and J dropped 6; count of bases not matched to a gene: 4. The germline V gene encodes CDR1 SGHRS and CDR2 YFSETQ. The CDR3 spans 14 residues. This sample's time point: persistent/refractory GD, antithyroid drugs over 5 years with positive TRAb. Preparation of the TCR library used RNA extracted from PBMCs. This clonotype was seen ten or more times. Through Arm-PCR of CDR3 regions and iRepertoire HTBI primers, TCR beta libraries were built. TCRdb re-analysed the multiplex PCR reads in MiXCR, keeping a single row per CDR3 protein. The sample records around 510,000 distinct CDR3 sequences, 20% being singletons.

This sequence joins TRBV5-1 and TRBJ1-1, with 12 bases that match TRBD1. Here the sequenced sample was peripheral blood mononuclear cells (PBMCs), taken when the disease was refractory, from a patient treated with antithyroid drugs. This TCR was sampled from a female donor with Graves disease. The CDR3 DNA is TGCGCCAGCAGCGGGGGACAGGGGGCTCCTGAAGCTTTCTTT. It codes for CASSGGQGAPEAFF. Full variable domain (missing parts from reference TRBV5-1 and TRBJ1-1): KAGVTQTPRYLIKTRGQQVTLSCSPISGHRSVSWYQQTPGQGLQFLFEYFSETQRNKGNFPGRFSGRQFSNSRSEMNVSTLELGDSALYLCASSGGQGAPEAFFGQGTRLTVV.